This T cell receptor beta chain was sequenced for a study of cytomegalovirus exposure and HLA in healthy donors. PCR involved 60 Vbeta and 13 Jbeta primers. TCRdb keeps only in-frame clones here, not all; method: immunoSEQ multiplex PCR. The sample shows around 140,000 clones, approximately 73% of them seen only once. The sample was PBMCs. The source is a woman under 30 in good health and CMV-seronegative.

CDR3 DNA sequence: TGTGCCAGCAGCTTATTCTCTAGACTAGCGGGAGGACCCACAGATACGCAGTATTTT. Protein: CASSLFSRLAGGPTDTQYF. The V gene is TRBV7-2, the J gene TRBJ2-3; 13 positions match TRBD2. The germline V gene encodes CDR1 SGHTA and CDR2 FQGNSA. This CDR3 is 19 amino acids long. The trim removed 2 bases at V and 2 bases at J, leaving 10 bases unmatched.